The text below deals with one TCR beta chain. Generated by immunoSEQ multiplex PCR, the TCRdb table keeps only in-frame clones and is missing some. The sample includes about 87,000 clones, around nine tenths of them seen just once. The data stem from a study of OX40 agonist ivuxolimab in advanced cancers. The germline CDR1 and CDR2 sequences are SGHVS and FQNEAQ. This CDR3 contains 15 residues. The ends were cut back, 3 bases at V and 1 base at J, with 12 bases in the middle. This chain uses TRBV7-8 with TRBJ2-5; no clear D gene. The starting material was CD4+ or CD8+ T cells sorted from blood, obtained in a trial of the OX40 agonist ivuxolimab. The TCR comes from an adult with an advanced solid tumor such as melanoma, head and neck, liver or kidney cancer. Here the CDR3 reads CASSFLPTPQETQYF. In DNA, the CDR3 is TGTGCCAGCAGCTTCCTACCTACCCCCCAAGAGACCCAGTACTTC.